Shown below are 15 T cell receptor beta chains from a single sample sequenced in a study of OX40 agonist ivuxolimab in advanced cancers. Repertoires were generated with immunoSEQ multiplex PCR, while TCRdb's copy carries only in-frame clones and drops some. The sample holds roughly 70,000 clones, around 83% seen once. This sample comprised CD4+ or CD8+ T cells sorted from blood, obtained in a trial of the OX40 agonist ivuxolimab. All receptors come from an adult with an advanced solid tumor such as melanoma, head and neck, liver or kidney cancer.

The chain joins TRBV5-1 to TRBJ1-1; D gene unclear. The ends were cut back, 1 base at V and 3 bases at J, with 13 bases in the middle. Germline CDR1 SGHRS, CDR2 YFSETQ. This CDR3 is built from 15 residues. The chain's CDR3 is CASSLSEGRHTEAFF. CDR3 in DNA: TGCGCCAGCAGCTTGTCCGAAGGCAGACACACTGAAGCTTTCTTT.

This chain links TRBV15 with TRBJ2-5; D tentatively fits TRBD1 or TRBD2 (6 bases each). The CDR3 has 14 amino acids. Deletions cut 6 bases from V and 5 bases from J, with 16 bases between. Germline CDR1 and CDR2: LNHNV and YYDKDF (reference sequence). The CDR3 DNA sequence: TGTGCCACCAGAGGGGGGACTGCTGGGGAGACCCAGTACTTC. As protein: CATRGGTAGETQYF. Full variable domain (outside the CDR3, taken from reference TRBV15 and TRBJ2-5): DAMVIQNPRYQVTQFGKPVTLSCSQTLNHNVMYWYQQKSSQAPKLLFHYYDKDFNNEADTPDNFQSRRPNTSFCFLDIRSPGLGDTAMYLCATRGGTAGETQYFGPGTRLLVL.

This clone was seen a single time. The V and J genes are TRBV5-5 and TRBJ1-2; TRBD1 matches 10 bases. J lost 3 bases, V lost 4 bases, and 6 bases had no gene match. The CDR3 has 15 amino acids. Germline values: CDR1 SGHKS, CDR2 YYEKEE (reference sequence). The CDR3 spells CASSGGTGDYYGYTF. DNA for the CDR3: TGTGCCAGCAGCGGTGGGACAGGGGATTACTATGGCTACACCTTC.

The chain recombines TRBV10-3 with TRBJ1-3; D ambiguous. Germline loops: CDR1 ENHRY, CDR2 SYGVKD. This CDR3 is built from 12 residues. V dropped 2 bases and J dropped 4 bases, with 3 bases sitting between them. The CDR3 region is CAISEPGNTIYF. The CDR3 nucleotides read TGTGCCATCAGTGAGCCCGGAAACACCATATATTTT.

This chain connects TRBV15 to TRBJ1-6; a possible D gene is TRBD1 (5 bases). The CDR3 length is 18 residues. The V gene's germline CDR1 is LNHNV and CDR2 YYDKDF (reference sequence). Trimming stripped 1 base from V and 7 bases from J, with 20 bases between. The DNA for the CDR3 is TGTGCCACCAGCAGAGCTGGGGTCATACCGGGACGGAATTCACCCCTCCACTTT. It specifies CATSRAGVIPGRNSPLHF.

The gene calls are TRBV19 and TRBJ2-1; D may be TRBD1 (5 bases). The germline V and J ends were trimmed by 3 bases and 0 bases, with 9 bases remaining between them. The germline V gene has CDR1 LNHDA and CDR2 SQIVND (reference sequence). This CDR3 contains 15 residues. CDR3 sequence: CASSIETASYNEQFF. The CDR3 DNA reads as TGTGCCAGTAGTATCGAGACAGCCTCCTACAATGAGCAGTTCTTC.

This chain links TRBV5-1 with TRBJ1-2; the D gene is possibly TRBD1 (5 bases). Trimming left V 1 base short and J 0 bases short, with 7 bases between. The CDR3 extends over 14 amino acids. CDR1 is SGHRS, CDR2 YFSETQ, per germline. This CDR3 is CASSLWGANYGYTF. As DNA, the CDR3 is TGCGCCAGCAGCTTGTGGGGGGCTAACTATGGCTACACCTTC. The whole variable domain, remainder taken from reference TRBV5-1 and TRBJ1-2, is KAGVTQTPRYLIKTRGQQVTLSCSPISGHRSVSWYQQTPGQGLQFLFEYFSETQRNKGNFPGRFSGRQFSNSRSEMNVSTLELGDSALYLCASSLWGANYGYTFGSGTRLTVV.

This chain joins TRBV28 and TRBJ2-3, with D tentatively TRBD2 (6 bases). The germline gives CDR1 MDHEN, CDR2 SYDVKM. The CDR3 length is 14 residues. Trimming stripped 5 bases from V and 4 bases from J, with 13 bases between. In DNA form, the CDR3 reads TGTGCCAGCAGTCTGACTAGATTCTCAGATACGCAGTATTTT. Translating gives CASSLTRFSDTQYF. Looking up the rest from reference TRBV28 and TRBJ2-3 gives the full variable domain: DVKVTQSSRYLVKRTGEKVFLECVQDMDHENMFWYRQDPGLGLRLIYFSYDVKMKEKGDIPEGYSVSREKKERFSLILESASTNQTSMYLCASSLTRFSDTQYFGPGTRLTVL.

This chain connects TRBV2 to TRBJ1-3; no clear D gene. Per the germline V gene, CDR1 is SNHLY and CDR2 is FYNNEI. The V gene lost 5 bases and the J gene lost 0 bases, with 8 bases spanning the gap. This CDR3 comprises 14 residues. The CDR3 coding sequence is TGTGCCAGCAGTCCCGGGATCTCTGGAAACACCATATATTTT. Translating gives CASSPGISGNTIYF.

This clone was seen more than once but under ten times. The chain links TRBV6-1 to TRBJ1-5, with 9 bases aligning to TRBD1. The CDR3 runs 14 residues. V lost 7 bases, J lost 2 bases, and 3 bases stayed unmatched. Germline CDR1 MNHNS, CDR2 SASEGT. The CDR3 is CASTRTGGNQPQHF. The CDR3, as DNA: TGTGCCAGCACCCGGACAGGGGGCAATCAGCCCCAGCATTTT.

The chain links TRBV27 to TRBJ2-5; 7 bases line up with TRBD1. Germline lookup yields CDR1 MNHEY and CDR2 SMNVEV (reference sequence). The ends lost 5 bases at V and 1 base at J; junction bases unmatched: 4. The CDR3 is 14 amino acids. CDR3 bases: TGTGCCAGCAGTCCTGACAGGGCCCAAGAGACCCAGTACTTC. This translates into CASSPDRAQETQYF.

V is TRBV6-5 and J is TRBJ2-3, with D unclear. The CDR3 runs 15 residues. The V gene's germline CDR1 is MNHEY and CDR2 SVGAGI. The germline V and J ends were trimmed by 6 bases and 4 bases, with 17 bases remaining between them. The DNA of the CDR3 is TGTGCCAGCAGCCGAGGACGGCGCGACTCAGATACGCAGTATTTT. Translated, it gives CASSRGRRDSDTQYF.

This chain connects TRBV15 to TRBJ2-7, with D possibly TRBD2 on 6 matching bases. The CDR3 has 16 residues. V gave up 0 bases and J gave up 0 bases, with 12 bases separating them. Per the germline V gene, CDR1 is LNHNV and CDR2 is YYDKDF (reference sequence). The CDR3 loop reads CATSRDFGGDSYEQYF. In DNA form, the CDR3 reads TGTGCCACCAGCAGAGATTTCGGCGGGGACTCCTACGAGCAGTACTTC.

V and J are TRBV19 and TRBJ2-1; TRBD2 agrees at 11 bases. J gave up 6 bases and V 5 bases, and 15 bases lay outside the gene matches. Germline CDR1 LNHDA, CDR2 SQIVND (reference sequence). This CDR3 contains 18 residues. DNA of the CDR3: TGTGCCAGTAGTCCCAAGCCTCAACTAGCGGGAGTTGTCAATGAGCAGTTCTTC. As protein: CASSPKPQLAGVVNEQFF.

The chain is built from TRBV5-1 and TRBJ2-3; D might be TRBD1 or TRBD2, each matching 5 bases. The CDR3 totals 14 residues. Germline V CDR1 and CDR2: SGHRS, YFSETQ. V was trimmed by 5 bases and J by 5 bases, leaving 15 bases between them. The CDR3 bases are TGCGCCAGCAGTGGAGGCAGGGAACAAGATACGCAGTATTTT. It codes for CASSGGREQDTQYF.